In its sample, the clone carrying this T cell receptor (beta chain) ranks as medium-sized (0.01 to 0.1%). Stated time point: healthy volunteer bleed at 6 weeks. Total RNA extraction was carried out from unfractionated whole blood. Between the trimmed V and J ends, which lost 1 base and 4 bases, there was a span of 14 bases. From germline, CDR1 is MGHRA and CDR2 YSYEKL. There are 15 residues in the CDR3. The data stem from a study of human T cells and chemical hapten exposure. Each CDR3 protein gets one entry after TCRdb re-called the RACE reads with MiXCR. The sample has about 47,000 distinct CDR3 sequences; about 3.7% are singletons.

Source material: whole blood. The chain is built from TRBV4-1 and TRBJ2-7, with D perhaps assigned TRBD1 or TRBD2 (5 bases each). The TCR originated in a human donor in good health. Some clones in this sample may be carry-over from other donors' samples. The CDR3 reads CASSQAGAAEYEQYF. The CDR3 coding sequence is TGCGCCAGCAGCCAAGCCGGGGCAGCAGAGTACGAGCAGTACTTC.